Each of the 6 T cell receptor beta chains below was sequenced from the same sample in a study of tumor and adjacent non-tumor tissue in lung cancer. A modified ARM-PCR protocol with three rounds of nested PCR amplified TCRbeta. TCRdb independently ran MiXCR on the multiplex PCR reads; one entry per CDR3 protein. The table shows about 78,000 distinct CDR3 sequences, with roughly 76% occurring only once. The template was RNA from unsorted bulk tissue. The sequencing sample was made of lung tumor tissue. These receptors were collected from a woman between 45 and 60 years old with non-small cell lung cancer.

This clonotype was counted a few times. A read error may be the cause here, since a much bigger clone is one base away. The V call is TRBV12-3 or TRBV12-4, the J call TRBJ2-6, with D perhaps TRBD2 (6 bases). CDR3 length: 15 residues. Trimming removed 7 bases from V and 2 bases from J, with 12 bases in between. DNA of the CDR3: TGTGCCAGCATGGGGGGACCCCCTGGGGCCAACGTCCTGACTTTC. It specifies CASMGGPPGANVLTF.

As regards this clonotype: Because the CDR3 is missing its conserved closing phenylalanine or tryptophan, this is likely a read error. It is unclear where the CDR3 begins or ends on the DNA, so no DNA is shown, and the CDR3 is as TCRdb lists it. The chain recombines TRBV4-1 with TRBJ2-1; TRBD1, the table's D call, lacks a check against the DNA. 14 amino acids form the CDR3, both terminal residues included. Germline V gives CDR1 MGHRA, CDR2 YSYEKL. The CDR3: CASSQGQGTHEQSL.

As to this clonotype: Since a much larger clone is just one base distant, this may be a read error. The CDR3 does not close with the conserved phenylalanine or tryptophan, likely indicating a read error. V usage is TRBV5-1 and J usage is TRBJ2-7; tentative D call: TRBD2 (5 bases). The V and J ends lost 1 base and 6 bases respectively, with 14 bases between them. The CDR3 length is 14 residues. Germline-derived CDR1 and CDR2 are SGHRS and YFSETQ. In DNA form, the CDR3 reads TGCGCCAGCAGCTTGACTGGGAGTCGGTTCGAGCAGTACATC. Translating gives CASSLTGSRFEQYI.

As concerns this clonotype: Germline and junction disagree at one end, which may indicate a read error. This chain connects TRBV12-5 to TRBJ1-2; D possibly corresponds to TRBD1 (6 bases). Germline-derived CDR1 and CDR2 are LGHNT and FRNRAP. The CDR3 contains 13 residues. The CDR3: CASGWDGGYGYTF. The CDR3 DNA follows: TGTGCTAGTGGTTGGGACGGGGGCTATGGTTACACCTTC.

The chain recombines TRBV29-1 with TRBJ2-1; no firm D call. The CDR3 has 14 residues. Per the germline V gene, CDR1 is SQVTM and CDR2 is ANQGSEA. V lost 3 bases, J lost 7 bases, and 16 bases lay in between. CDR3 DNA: TGCAGCGTTGATGTACCTAGGCCATATAATGAGCAGTTCTTC. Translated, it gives CSVDVPRPYNEQFF.

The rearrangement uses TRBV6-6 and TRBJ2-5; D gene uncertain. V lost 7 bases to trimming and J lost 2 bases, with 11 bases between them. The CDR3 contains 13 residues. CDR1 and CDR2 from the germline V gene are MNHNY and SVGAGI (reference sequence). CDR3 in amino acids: CASNTPPQETQYF. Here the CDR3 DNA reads TGTGCCAGCAATACCCCACCACAAGAGACCCAGTACTTC.